This T cell receptor beta chain originates from a study of human thymus T cells. Study observations and caveats: Repertoires from thymus and blood appeared to show biased V and J gene usage.

Deletions cut 1 base from V and 1 base from J, with 13 bases between. CDR1 and CDR2 (germline): LNHNV, YYDKDF (reference sequence). The length of the CDR3 is 16 residues. Generated by immunoSEQ multiplex PCR, the TCRdb table keeps only in-frame clones and is missing some. There are some 120,000 clones in the sample; around 96% occur only once, and around 0.025% lies in the top ten. Corrective heart surgery yielded resections, and these provided the thymus tissue. Turning to this clone: What it binds is unknown.

Sequenced input: thymus tissue. This receptor was taken from a boy under two years old with a congenital heart defect but otherwise immunologically healthy. The V gene is TRBV15, the J gene TRBJ1-1; no firm D call. The CDR3 loop is CATSRAPRHPNTEAFF. The CDR3 DNA is TGTGCCACCAGCAGAGCACCACGACACCCGAACACTGAAGCTTTCTTT.